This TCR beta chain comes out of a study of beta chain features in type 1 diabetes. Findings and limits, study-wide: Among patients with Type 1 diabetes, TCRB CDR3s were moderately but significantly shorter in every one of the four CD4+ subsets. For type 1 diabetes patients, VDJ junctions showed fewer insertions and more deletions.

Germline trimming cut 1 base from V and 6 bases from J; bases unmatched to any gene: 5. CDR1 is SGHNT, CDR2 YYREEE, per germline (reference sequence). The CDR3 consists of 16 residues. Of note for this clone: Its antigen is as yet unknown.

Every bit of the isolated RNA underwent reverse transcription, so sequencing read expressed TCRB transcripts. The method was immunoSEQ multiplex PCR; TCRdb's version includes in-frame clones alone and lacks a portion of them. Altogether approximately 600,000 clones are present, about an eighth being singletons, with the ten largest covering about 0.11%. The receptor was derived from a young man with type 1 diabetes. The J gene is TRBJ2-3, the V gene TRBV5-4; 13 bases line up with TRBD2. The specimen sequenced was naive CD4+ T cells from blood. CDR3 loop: CASSLTSGGAGDTQYF. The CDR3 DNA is TGTGCCAGCAGCTTGACTAGCGGGGGGGCTGGGGATACGCAGTATTTT. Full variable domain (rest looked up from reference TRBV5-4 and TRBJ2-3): ETGVTQSPTHLIKTRGQQVTLRCSSQSGHNTVSWYQQALGQGPQFIFQYYREEENGRGNFPPRFSGLQFPNYSSELNVNALELDDSALYLCASSLTSGGAGDTQYFGPGTRLTVL.